Reported below is one T cell receptor beta chain. Its antigen is as yet unknown. The record originates from a study of OX40 agonist ivuxolimab in advanced cancers. This CDR3 is built from 19 residues. After removal of 1 base from V and 6 bases from J, the junction contained 10 bases not matched to a gene. CDR1 and CDR2 (germline): MGHRA, YSYEKL. The table came from immunoSEQ multiplex PCR; TCRdb's copy has only in-frame clones and leaves some out. This table has over 40,000 clones, less than 90% appearing once. Study observations and caveats: What antigens the expanded peripheral T cells recognized was never established.

The sequencing here drew on CD4+ or CD8+ T cells sorted from blood, taken in a trial of the OX40 agonist ivuxolimab. The TCR sequence derives from an adult with an advanced solid tumor such as melanoma, head and neck, liver or kidney cancer. The rearrangement uses TRBV4-1 and TRBJ2-1, with TRBD2 identical over 15 bases. The CDR3: CASSQGTSGRAIVLNEQFF. The CDR3 DNA follows: TGCGCCAGCAGCCAAGGGACTAGCGGGAGGGCCATCGTCCTCAATGAGCAGTTCTTC.